Below are 12 T cell receptor beta chains sequenced from a single sample in a study of blood T cell repertoires in COVID-19. Method: immunoSEQ multiplex PCR; TCRdb's copy keeps in-frame clones and lacks some. The sample includes around 480,000 clones, approximately 89% of them seen just once. Source material: peripheral blood. These receptors originate from a woman in her forties or fifties with COVID-19, enrolled during active disease.

This chain uses TRBV5-4 with TRBJ1-2; D is unresolved. The CDR3 extends over 11 amino acids. Germline V gene sequence: CDR1 SGHNT, CDR2 YYREEE (reference sequence). V dropped 0 bases and J dropped 6 bases, with 3 bases sitting between them. The CDR3 bases are TGTGCCAGCAGCTTGGCAAATGGCTACACCTTC. Encoded protein: CASSLANGYTF.

In DNA form, the CDR3 reads TGTGCCAGCTCAAACAAAGCTAATGAAAAACTGTTTTTT. Its protein is CASSNKANEKLFF. This chain joins TRBV5-6 and TRBJ1-4; no reliable D call. V was cut by 7 bases and J by 3 bases, with 10 bases left in between. CDR3 length equals 13 residues. Germline CDR1 is SGHDT and CDR2 is YYEEEE.

CDR3 residues: CASSYEPNYGYTF. CDR3 DNA: TGTGCCAGCAGTTACGAGCCTAACTATGGCTACACCTTC. The rearrangement links TRBV6-5 to TRBJ1-2; D gene ambiguous. Per germline, CDR1 MNHEY and CDR2 SVGAGI. The CDR3 is made up of 13 amino acids. The V gene lost 2 bases and the J gene lost 0 bases, with 4 bases spanning the gap.

J is TRBJ1-2 and V is TRBV2; D possibly corresponds to TRBD1 (5 bases). Trimming left V 8 bases short and J 1 base short, with 14 bases between. This CDR3 is built from 14 residues. Germline V gene data show CDR1 as SNHLY and CDR2 as FYNNEI. The CDR3 DNA is TGTGCCAGCTTGCGGGGCGCTCTTAACTATGGCTACACCTTC. Translated, it gives CASLRGALNYGYTF.

A few counts support this clone. V is TRBV11-2 and J is TRBJ1-2; D perhaps matches TRBD1 (6 bases). V lost 2 bases and J lost 7, with 11 bases in between. CDR1 and CDR2 from the germline V gene are SGHAT and FQNNGV. This CDR3 has 13 amino acids. The CDR3 coding sequence is TGTGCCAGCAGCTTATCAGGGGCCTTTGGCTACACCTTC. It codes for CASSLSGAFGYTF.

The rearrangement uses TRBV6-5 and TRBJ2-5; maybe TRBD2 (6 bases). The CDR3 has 12 amino acids. V was trimmed by 10 bases and J by 5 bases, leaving 14 bases between them. Germline-derived CDR1 and CDR2 are MNHEY and SVGAGI. CDR3 in DNA: TGTGCCACCTCTACGGAGGGTGAGACCCAGTACTTC. Translation gives CATSTEGETQYF.

This chain joins TRBV7-2 and TRBJ2-1, with a possible D match to TRBD2 (6 bases). The CDR3 is 15 amino acids. Germline V CDR1 and CDR2: SGHTA, FQGNSA. The V gene lost 5 bases and the J gene lost 1 base, with 12 bases spanning the gap. The CDR3 is CASSPHGGSYNEQFF. CDR3 in DNA: TGTGCCAGCAGCCCTCATGGGGGGTCCTACAATGAGCAGTTCTTC.

Regarding this clone: Other DNA sequences within the sample encode an identical CDR3. The chain has TRBV5-1 and TRBJ1-1, with D unresolved. V lost 5 bases to trimming and J lost 4 bases, with 6 bases between them. In germline, CDR1 is SGHRS, CDR2 YFSETQ. The CDR3 has 11 amino acids. The DNA for the CDR3 is TGCGCCAGCAGATCAGGCACTGAAGCTTTCTTT. This sequence encodes CASRSGTEAFF.

The chain joins TRBV6-5 to TRBJ1-1; 9 nucleotides match TRBD1. CDR1 is MNHEY and CDR2 is SVGAGI in the germline V gene. After removal of 5 bases from V and 4 bases from J, the junction contained 5 bases not matched to a gene. This CDR3 is built from 14 residues. The CDR3 sequence: CASSSTGGRTEAFF. For the CDR3, the DNA is TGTGCCAGCAGTAGCACAGGGGGCCGCACTGAAGCTTTCTTT.

In its sample, this clone was seen once. In nucleotides, the CDR3 is TGTGCCAGCAGTCCCGACGGGGGGAACACTGAAGCTTTCTTT. Its protein product is CASSPDGGNTEAFF. V gene TRBV6-2 or TRBV6-3 combines with J gene TRBJ1-1; D might be TRBD1 (5 bases). Per the germline V gene, CDR1 is MNHEY and CDR2 is SVGEGT. The CDR3 is made up of 14 amino acids. Trimming removed 5 bases at V and 1 base at J, with 11 bases between.

The chain joins TRBV19 to TRBJ2-5; maybe TRBD1 (6 bases). The V and J ends lost 3 bases and 4 bases respectively, with 18 bases between them. This CDR3 comprises 16 residues. Germline V gene sequence: CDR1 LNHDA, CDR2 SQIVND (reference sequence). CDR3 loop: CASSILQGRTIETQYF. CDR3 nucleotide sequence: TGTGCCAGTAGTATCCTACAGGGTAGGACGATAGAGACCCAGTACTTC.

There are a few counts of this clone. The chain combines TRBV28 with TRBJ2-7, with TRBD1 matching over 7 bases. CDR1 and CDR2 (germline): MDHEN, SYDVKM. This CDR3 is built from 13 residues. Trimming took 8 bases from V and 4 from J; bases not matched to a gene: 8. The CDR3 protein is CASRLGQLYEQYF. For the CDR3, the DNA is TGTGCCAGCCGCTTGGGACAGCTATACGAGCAGTACTTC.